The rows below give T cell receptor beta chains drawn from one sample of a study of CD8+CD57+ T cells in acquired aplastic anemia. One entry per CDR3 protein, called by TCRdb with MiXCR from the reads. Here the sample spans about 150,000 distinct CDR3 sequences, about 45% being singletons. The sequencing input was sorted CD4+, CD8+, or CD8+CD57+ T cells (not recorded which) from PBMCs. The source of these receptors is a human donor with aplastic anemia. Both conserved end residues are part of each CDR3. D genes are given only for firm matches. Clone size is shown for a subset of rows, as once, few, many or a class of expanded clone.

V gene: TRBV5-1
J gene: TRBJ2-5
D gene: NA
clone size: few
CDR3 DNA: TGCGCCAGCTTACGGGGTCAGACAAACCTCCAAGAGACCCAGTACTTC
CDR3 protein: CASLRGQTNLQETQYF

V gene: TRBV2
J gene: TRBJ2-1
D gene: TRBD1
clone size: many
CDR3 DNA: TGTGCCAGCAGCGAAAACAGGGGCTATGAGCAGTTCTTC
CDR3 protein: CASSENRGYEQFF

V gene: TRBV7-9
J gene: TRBJ1-6
D gene: TRBD1
clone size: many
CDR3 DNA: TGTGCCAGCAGCTACGGGACAGATAATTCACCCCTCCACTTT
CDR3 protein: CASSYGTDNSPLHF

V gene: TRBV10-3
J gene: TRBJ2-7
D gene: TRBD2
clone size: NA
CDR3 DNA: TGTGCCATCAGTGATCAGCGCGGGAGGTCTTACGAGCAGTACTTC
CDR3 protein: CAISDQRGRSYEQYF

V gene: TRBV10-1
J gene: TRBJ2-1
D gene: NA
clone size: NA
CDR3 DNA: TGCGCCAGCAGTGAAATAGGGGCCTACAATGAGCAGTTCTTC
CDR3 protein: CASSEIGAYNEQFF

V gene: TRBV4-2
J gene: TRBJ1-4
D gene: NA
clone size: few
CDR3 DNA: TGTGCCAGCAGCCAAGATAACGGAGGTGCTAATGAAAAACTGTTTTTT
CDR3 protein: CASSQDNGGANEKLFF

V gene: TRBV7-2
J gene: TRBJ1-1
D gene: NA
clone size: many
CDR3 DNA: TGTGCCAGCAGCCGTACCGGGGGGACTGAAGCTTTCTTT
CDR3 protein: CASSRTGGTEAFF

V gene: TRBV6-1
J gene: TRBJ1-1
D gene: TRBD1
clone size: NA
CDR3 DNA: TGTGCCAGCAACATAGGACAGGGGAGAACGAACACTGAAGCTTTCTTT
CDR3 protein: CASNIGQGRTNTEAFF

V gene: TRBV11-1
J gene: TRBJ2-2
D gene: NA
clone size: NA
CDR3 DNA: TGTGCCAGCAGCTCGGGCAGGGTGTTGAACACCGGGGAGCTGTTTTTT
CDR3 protein: CASSSGRVLNTGELFF

V gene: TRBV7-9
J gene: TRBJ2-5
D gene: TRBD1
clone size: few
CDR3 DNA: TGTGCCAGCAGCTTAGCTGACAGGGGGCAAAAAGAGACCCAGTACTTC
CDR3 protein: CASSLADRGQKETQYF

V gene: TRBV7-6
J gene: TRBJ2-2
D gene: NA
clone size: many
CDR3 DNA: TGTGCCAGCACTCCGCTTTCGCTGGCGGGATCCCCCGGGGAGCTGTTTTTT
CDR3 protein: CASTPLSLAGSPGELFF

V gene: TRBV25-1
J gene: TRBJ1-2
D gene: NA
clone size: many
CDR3 DNA: TGTGCCAGCAGTGAAGCCAAATATGGCTACACCTTC
CDR3 protein: CASSEAKYGYTF

V gene: TRBV6-1
J gene: TRBJ1-1
D gene: NA
clone size: many
CDR3 DNA: TGTGCCAGCAACTTGGGGAGGTACACTGAAGCTTTCTTT
CDR3 protein: CASNLGRYTEAFF

V gene: TRBV20-1
J gene: TRBJ1-2
D gene: NA
clone size: NA
CDR3 DNA: TGCAGTGCTATCCCTGGCTACACCTTC
CDR3 protein: CSAIPGYTF

V gene: TRBV7-8
J gene: TRBJ2-7
D gene: NA
clone size: few
CDR3 DNA: TGTGCCAGCAGCTATCCCCCGGGAGTGGGATACGAGCAGTACTTC
CDR3 protein: CASSYPPGVGYEQYF

V gene: TRBV11-2
J gene: TRBJ2-1
D gene: NA
clone size: many
CDR3 DNA: TGTGCCAGCAGCTTATTGGAGAGGGGCAAATCCTACAATGAGCAGTTCTTC
CDR3 protein: CASSLLERGKSYNEQFF

V gene: TRBV7-8
J gene: TRBJ2-7
D gene: TRBD1
clone size: NA
CDR3 DNA: TGTGCCAGCCGGGGGACAGGGTCCGACGAGCAGTACTTC
CDR3 protein: CASRGTGSDEQYF

V gene: TRBV2
J gene: TRBJ2-5
D gene: NA
clone size: NA
CDR3 DNA: TGTGCCAGCAGCGGGCTACAAGAGACCCAGTACTTC
CDR3 protein: CASSGLQETQYF